A selection of T cell receptor beta chains follows, all from one sample in a study of blood T cell repertoires in COVID-19. Repertoires were generated with immunoSEQ multiplex PCR, while TCRdb's copy carries only in-frame clones and drops some. The sample holds 50,000 to 65,000 clones, roughly 90% seen once. The sample taken for sequencing was peripheral blood. Source of these receptors: a human donor in a cohort sampled during active COVID-19. Both conserved end residues are part of each CDR3. The D gene is left open where the match is weak. Part of the rows lack a size; the others show once, few, many or a class for expanded clones.

TRBD1	TRBV5-6	TRBJ2-3	NA	TGTGCCAGCAGCTTGGGACAGGGAGCAGATACGCAGTATTTT	CASSLGQGADTQYF
TRBD2	TRBV5-1	TRBJ2-3	NA	TGCGCCAGCAGCTTCCTAGCGGGGGACTCAGATACGCAGTATTTT	CASSFLAGDSDTQYF
TRBD2	TRBV7-2	TRBJ2-5	once	TGTGCCAGCAGCCTAGGACAAGCGGGAGGAGGTGAGACCCAGTACTTC	CASSLGQAGGGETQYF
TRBD1	TRBV11-1	TRBJ1-6	few	TGTGCCAGCAGCTCGGACTCGACAGGGTATTCACCCCTCCACTTT	CASSSDSTGYSPLHF
NA	TRBV10-1	TRBJ2-7	NA	TGCGCCAGCAGTACCGGGAAGGGCTCCTACGAGCAGTACTTC	CASSTGKGSYEQYF
NA	TRBV7-6	TRBJ2-1	once	TGTGCCAGCAGCTTAGTGGCGGACTACTCCTCCTACAATGAGCAGTTCTTC	CASSLVADYSSYNEQFF
TRBD2	TRBV6-5	TRBJ2-3	NA	TGTGCCAGCAGGGACGGACTAGCGGGAGCTGATACGCAGTATTTT	CASRDGLAGADTQYF
NA	TRBV5-1	TRBJ2-5	NA	TGCGCCAGCAGCTCCCAGGGGTCTCCGGAGTTGGGGACCCAGTACTTC	CASSSQGSPELGTQYF
NA	TRBV6-2/TRBV6-3	TRBJ1-1	NA	TGTGCCAGCAGTTTTCGGGGGGGCGCCGCTGAAGCTTTCTTT	CASSFRGGAAEAFF
NA	TRBV27	TRBJ1-2	NA	TGTGCCAGCAGTCCCCGGGGGGGTGACAGGAATGGCTACACCTTC	CASSPRGGDRNGYTF
TRBD2	TRBV4-3	TRBJ2-4	NA	TGCGCCAGCAGCCAAGAGACGGTAGCGGGTCTAGCGGGAGTACCCAAAAACATTCAGTACTTC	CASSQETVAGLAGVPKNIQYF
TRBD1	TRBV4-1	TRBJ2-3	NA	TGCGCCAGCAGCCGGGTGACAGGGGACGATACGCAGTATTTT	CASSRVTGDDTQYF
NA	TRBV6-5	TRBJ1-5	NA	TGTGCCAGCGAGGTTTATAGCAATCAGCCCCAGCATTTT	CASEVYSNQPQHF
TRBD1	TRBV29-1	TRBJ2-2	NA	TGCAGCGTTGCAGAGGGACAGGTTAACACCGGGGAGCTGTTTTTT	CSVAEGQVNTGELFF
TRBD2	TRBV9	TRBJ2-7	NA	TGTGCCAGCAGCGTAGGCCTCCTAGCGGGAGGGCCTCGGGAGCAGTACTTC	CASSVGLLAGGPREQYF